This TCR beta chain was identified in a study of CD8+ T cells in alopecia areata. The overall study: Treated patients swallowed 5 to 10 mg of oral tofacitinib twice daily.

This clone occurred a few times. Its antigen is unidentified. Broader study findings: There were also resident alphabeta T cells of normal skin sequenced in scalp samples.

Individuals with alopecia areata gave both lesional scalp punch biopsies and peripheral blood for collection. From PBMCs, CD4+ and CD8+ T cells were sorted. In each case, RNA was isolated and then reverse transcribed into cDNA as the sequencing template. Profiled with immunoSEQ multiplex PCR; TCRdb holds only in-frame clones, not every one. This sample carries about 130,000 clones, roughly 58% of them seen once, and the ten largest clones take less than 5.5%. Trimming removed 7 bases from V and 4 bases from J, with 19 bases in between. The CDR3 length is 15 residues. CDR1 and CDR2 (germline): SEHNR, FQNEAQ (reference sequence).

The chain joins TRBV7-9 to TRBJ1-1; the D is unclear. This specimen was CD4+ T cells sorted from blood, taken at week 0. The source of this sequence is a human donor with alopecia areata. The CDR3 DNA follows: TGTGCCAGCACCGAATCGGGGTTTAGCGTCACTGAAGCTTTCTTT. This codes for CASTESGFSVTEAFF.